The 22 T cell receptor beta chains below come from one sample, sequenced in a study of breast tumors, draining lymph nodes, adjacent tissues. TCRdb re-derived calls from the multiplex PCR reads in MiXCR, one entry per CDR3 protein. The table records about 7,600 distinct CDR3 sequences, about 76% of them present only once. Input material: tumor-adjacent breast tissue. These receptors all come from a female donor with breast cancer. Some clones in this sample may be carry-over from other donors' samples.

By its share, this clonotype is medium-sized (0.01 to 0.1%). This chain uses TRBV30 with TRBJ1-6; no firm D call. V was trimmed by 3 bases and J by 12 bases, leaving 9 bases between them. Germline V gene sequence: CDR1 GTSNPN, CDR2 SVGIG (reference sequence). This CDR3 spans 11 amino acids. The CDR3 region has the DNA TGTGCCTGGAGATCGGGAGGACCCCTCCACTTT. Residues: CAWRSGGPLHF.

The genes are TRBV7-2 and TRBJ1-2, with D tentatively TRBD1 (6 bases). Germline loops: CDR1 SGHTA, CDR2 FQGNSA. This CDR3 has 15 amino acids. The V end was cut by 5 bases, the J end by 1 base, with 14 bases between. This chain's CDR3 is CASSPGPDSNYGYTF. Written as DNA, the CDR3 is TGTGCCAGCAGCCCCGGACCGGACAGTAACTATGGCTACACCTTC.

This chain uses TRBV19 with TRBJ1-5, with TRBD1 matching over 9 bases. This CDR3 comprises 13 residues. Trimming cost V 9 bases and J 6 bases; bases outside gene matches: 6. CDR1 and CDR2 from the germline V gene are LNHDA and SQIVND (reference sequence). CDR3 DNA: TGTGCCAGATTACAGGGGGCTCCTCAGCCCCAGCATTTT. Translating it yields CARLQGAPQPQHF.

The chain joins TRBV4-2 to TRBJ1-2; D remains ambiguous. The CDR3 contains 16 residues. V was clipped by 0 bases and J by 0 bases, with 11 bases between them. Germline V gene lookup returns CDR1 LGHNA and CDR2 YNFKEQ. The CDR3 region is CASSQDTWGANYGYTF. The DNA for the CDR3 is TGTGCCAGCAGCCAAGATACTTGGGGTGCTAACTATGGCTACACCTTC.

The chain carries TRBV20-1 and TRBJ2-1; 8 bases are a match to TRBD2. The CDR3 runs to 14 residues. After removal of 5 bases from V and 7 bases from J, the junction contained 10 bases not matched to a gene. Germline assignment: CDR1 DFQATT and CDR2 SNEGSKA (reference sequence). The CDR3 nucleotides read TGCAGTGCTCAAGGGAGCGGGAGTAGAAATGAGCAGTTCTTC. Translated: CSAQGSGSRNEQFF.

V and J are TRBV9 and TRBJ2-7, with TRBD2 matching 10 bases. The CDR3 contains 14 residues. Germline V lookup: CDR1 SGDLS, CDR2 YYNGEE. J gave up 2 bases and V 4 bases, and 3 bases lay outside the gene matches. The CDR3 DNA follows: TGTGCCAGCAGCCCTAGCGGGAGCCCCTACGAGCAGTACTTC. It yields the protein CASSPSGSPYEQYF. The whole variable domain, remainder taken from reference TRBV9 and TRBJ2-7, is DSGVTQTPKHLITATGQRVTLRCSPRSGDLSVYWYQQSLDQGLQFLIQYYNGEERAKGNILERFSAQQFPDLHSELNLSSLELGDSALYFCASSPSGSPYEQYFGPGTRLTVT.

The chain carries TRBV9 and TRBJ2-3, with D uncertain. Germline CDR1 reads SGDLS; CDR2 reads YYNGEE. Trimming pared 0 bases from V and 6 bases from J, leaving 11 bases between. This CDR3 is 14 amino acids long. CDR3 loop: CASSVGPNGDTQYF. Written as DNA, the CDR3 is TGTGCCAGCAGCGTAGGGCCGAACGGGGATACGCAGTATTTT.

This clonotype showed up many times. The CDR3, as DNA: TGTGCCAGCAGTGAAAGGAGTCCGGGACAGGGGTGGGAGACCCAGTACTTC. It yields the protein CASSERSPGQGWETQYF. This rearrangement joins TRBV6-1 to TRBJ2-5, with 10 bases that match TRBD1. The CDR3 is made up of 17 amino acids. Germline lookup yields CDR1 MNHNS and CDR2 SASEGT. V shed 2 bases and J 5 bases; nucleotides not matched to a gene: 11.

The chain uses TRBV27 and TRBJ2-7; maybe TRBD1 (5 bases). Trimming cost V 4 bases and J 3 bases, with 7 bases left between them. The CDR3 is made up of 12 amino acids. Germline CDR1 is MNHEY and CDR2 is SMNVEV (reference sequence). CDR3 loop: CASSWGGYEQYF. The CDR3 bases are TGTGCCAGCAGTTGGGGCGGCTACGAGCAGTACTTC.

The chain is built from TRBV5-1 and TRBJ1-6; D gene ambiguous. Germline CDR1 reads SGHRS; CDR2 reads YFSETQ. The CDR3 covers 13 residues. The V end was cut by 4 bases, the J end by 8 bases, with 10 bases between. This chain's CDR3 is CASSTQMYSPLHF. DNA of the CDR3: TGCGCCAGCAGCACCCAGATGTATTCACCCCTCCACTTT.

The rearrangement uses TRBV12-3 or TRBV12-4 and TRBJ1-5; a weak D match, TRBD1 (5 bases). V lost 3 bases and J lost 0, with 15 bases in between. The CDR3 is 17 amino acids. The CDR3 DNA sequence: TGTGCCAGCAGTTTTTCCAGCGGGACTTATAGCAATCAGCCCCAGCATTTT. Translation gives CASSFSSGTYSNQPQHF.

This chain joins TRBV4-1 and TRBJ2-1, with 15 bases lining up with TRBD2. V gave up 4 bases and J gave up 8 bases; unmatched junction bases: 3. Germline V CDR1 and CDR2: MGHRA, YSYEKL. The CDR3 runs 15 residues. The CDR3 reads CASSLGLAGGDEQFF. The CDR3 DNA follows: TGCGCCAGCAGCCTGGGACTAGCGGGAGGTGATGAGCAGTTCTTC.

The chain carries TRBV7-6 and TRBJ2-1, with 7 bases aligning to TRBD2. Germline assignment: CDR1 SGHVS and CDR2 FNYEAQ. V lost 7 bases, J lost 5 bases, and 11 bases stayed unmatched. The CDR3 runs 15 residues. CDR3 loop: CASTSYGRSDNEQFF. The CDR3 region has the DNA TGTGCCAGCACCTCCTACGGGAGGTCCGACAATGAGCAGTTCTTC. Full variable domain (remainder filled in from reference TRBV7-6 and TRBJ2-1): GAGVSQSPRYKVTKRGQDVALRCDPISGHVSLYWYRQALGQGPEFLTYFNYEAQQDKSGLPNDRFSAERPEGSISTLTIQRTEQRDSAMYRCASTSYGRSDNEQFFGPGTRLTVL.

In regard to this clonotype: Its ends do not fully match the called genes, so a read error is possible. The chain recombines TRBV12-3 or TRBV12-4 with TRBJ2-7; no reliable D call. CDR3 size: 15 residues. CDR3 DNA sequence: TGTGCCAGCAATTTAGGCGGTCGGCAGTCCTACGAGCAGTACTTC. It specifies CASNLGGRQSYEQYF.

This clonotype is medium-sized. The chain couples TRBV2 to TRBJ1-2; no clear D gene. Germline CDR1 and CDR2: SNHLY and FYNNEI. The V gene lost 7 bases and the J gene lost 8 bases, with 14 bases spanning the gap. The CDR3 is 12 amino acids. The CDR3 region is CASNASPEGYTF. Written as DNA, the CDR3 is TGTGCCAGCAACGCCTCGCCGGAGGGCTACACCTTC.

This chain links TRBV19 with TRBJ2-1; 9 bases are shared with TRBD1. The CDR3 length is 14 residues. Germline V gives CDR1 LNHDA, CDR2 SQIVND (reference sequence). Trimming cost V 4 bases and J 8 bases; bases outside gene matches: 6. The CDR3 DNA is TGTGCCAGTAGTACGAACAGGGGGCGATATGAGCAGTTCTTC. Protein: CASSTNRGRYEQFF. The whole variable domain, filled in from reference TRBV19 and TRBJ2-1, reads DGGITQSPKYLFRKEGQNVTLSCEQNLNHDAMYWYRQDPGQGLRLIYYSQIVNDFQKGDIAEGYSVSREKKESFPLTVTSAQKNPTAFYLCASSTNRGRYEQFFGPGTRLTVL.

This clonotype was detected once. The gene calls are TRBV4-1 and TRBJ1-2; 10 bases fit TRBD1. V shed 3 bases, J shed 7 bases, and the junction held 5 bases outside the gene matches. The CDR3 runs to 14 residues. Germline CDR1 is MGHRA and CDR2 is YSYEKL. The CDR3 DNA sequence: TGCGCCAGCAGCCAGGGACAGGGGCAAAGTGGCTACACCTTC. It encodes CASSQGQGQSGYTF.

This clonotype was seen a handful of times. This may come from a read error, since a much larger clone is one base off. The gene calls are TRBV19 and TRBJ2-5; D is possibly TRBD1 (6 bases). V lost 5 bases and J lost 5, with 9 bases in between. The CDR3 contains 12 residues. Looked up from germline, CDR1 is LNHDA and CDR2 is SQIVND (reference sequence). The CDR3 DNA reads TGTGCCAGTAGTGCCGACAGGGAGACCCAGTACTTC. Protein: CASSADRETQYF.

This clonotype was counted between two and nine times. Written as DNA, the CDR3 is TGCAGCGTTCTACTAAGGACAGGGGGCGGCTACACCTTC. Translation gives CSVLLRTGGGYTF. The chain uses TRBV29-1 and TRBJ1-2, with 11 positions matching TRBD1. V lost 5 bases to trimming and J lost 8 bases; unmatched junction nucleotides: 7. From germline, CDR1 is SQVTM and CDR2 ANQGSEA. This CDR3 comprises 13 residues.

The chain combines TRBV2 with TRBJ2-5; 10 bases agree with TRBD2. The V segment lost 6 bases and the J segment 4 bases; nucleotides outside the gene matches: 14. CDR3 length: 17 residues. CDR1 is SNHLY and CDR2 is FYNNEI in the germline V gene. Written as DNA, the CDR3 is TGTGCCAGCAGCCTAGGGAGGCTAGCGGGAGTAAGAGAGACCCAGTACTTC. Translating gives CASSLGRLAGVRETQYF.

The table lists this clonotype with many counts. J is TRBJ2-3 and V is TRBV18; D possibly uses TRBD1 or TRBD2 (5 bases each). The CDR3 spans 13 residues. With 2 bases removed from V and 4 bases from J, the gap between germline ends came to 7 bases. The V gene's germline CDR1 is KGHSH and CDR2 LQKENI. The CDR3 region has the DNA TGTGCCAGCTCACCAGGGACCGCAGATACGCAGTATTTT. Translated: CASSPGTADTQYF.

The count of this clonotype is one. The chain employs TRBV12-3 or TRBV12-4 and TRBJ1-2; D ambiguous. V shed 6 bases and J shed 5 bases, with 7 bases lying between them. This CDR3 has 11 residues. CDR3 coding DNA: TGTGCCAGCAGGAAAGGGTATGGCTACACCTTC. Protein: CASRKGYGYTF.